The 5 T cell receptor beta chains given below trace back to one sample, sequenced in a study of response to subunit inactivated influenza vaccine (dated by TCRdb to 2017 to 2018). Receptor amplification or capture employed RT-PCR. Sequencing used an Illumina HiSeq 2500. TCRdb trimmed public reads at Q25 via fastp, called clones via MiXCR and kept in-frame beta chains. CDR3 protein sequences are deduplicated, and each keeps its most common genes and DNA. This sample comprises roughly 500,000 distinct CDR3 sequences, approximately 17% of them detected only once. Approximately 3% of the sample is in the top ten clones. Sequencing used CD4+ T cells sorted from PBMCs, obtained about 23 months after vaccination. Every receptor here comes from a man aged 45 to 70 who received an inactivated influenza vaccine. Donor details come from another sample of the same person, matched by shared clones.

This clonotype was seen only a few times. Its ends do not fully match the called genes, so a read error is possible. The chain is built from TRBV29-1 and TRBJ1-1, with D possibly matching TRBD1 (5 bases). Looked up from germline, CDR1 is SQVTM and CDR2 is ANQGSEA. CDR3 length: 13 residues. CDR3 DNA sequence: TGCAGCGTTAAAGACAGCATGAACACTGAAGCTTTCTTT. The encoded protein is CSVKDSMNTEAFF.

CDR3 residues: CASSLDVGQQFF. CDR3 nucleotide sequence: TGTGCCAGCAGCTTAGATGTAGGCCAGCAGTTCTTC. This chain connects TRBV7-2 to TRBJ2-1; no definite D call. From germline, CDR1 is SGHTA and CDR2 FQGNSA. V lost 1 base, J lost 11 bases, and 9 bases lay in between. The CDR3 is 12 residues long.

The chain joins TRBV7-2 to TRBJ2-5; TRBD1 is a possible D gene (6 bases). CDR1 and CDR2 (germline): SGHTA, FQGNSA. Trimming removed 8 bases from V and 5 bases from J, with 15 bases in between. The CDR3 has 13 residues. CDR3 protein: CASGGSYGETQYF. CDR3 in DNA: TGTGCCAGCGGGGGCTCGTACGGGGAGACCCAGTACTTC.

This clonotype was seen more than once but under ten times. The CDR3: CSVDGSTDTQYF. CDR3 nucleotide sequence: TGCAGCGTTGATGGGAGCACAGATACGCAGTATTTT. The rearrangement links TRBV29-1 to TRBJ2-3; no firm D call. Trimming pared 3 bases from V and 0 bases from J, leaving 4 bases between. From germline, CDR1 is SQVTM and CDR2 ANQGSEA. The CDR3 runs 12 residues.

V gene TRBV28 combines with J gene TRBJ2-2; 9 nucleotides line up with TRBD2. Germline values: CDR1 MDHEN, CDR2 SYDVKM. The length of the CDR3 is 15 residues. The J segment lost 5 bases and the V segment lost 3 bases, leaving 4 bases of the junction unmatched. The CDR3: CASSFWLAGTGELFF. The CDR3 bases are TGTGCCAGCAGTTTTTGGCTAGCGGGAACCGGGGAGCTGTTTTTT.